The TCR beta chain under discussion was sequenced for a study of T-cell memory formation after mild COVID-19. Study findings and constraints: Among CD4+ contracting clones, most were CM and EM, and CD8+ ones EMRA. Pre-infection memory contained some responding clones, which suggested that cross-reactive memory had joined.

The V and J ends lost 4 bases and 4 bases, in that order; junction bases with no gene match: 4. CDR3 length: 14 residues. The germline CDR1 and CDR2 sequences are MNHNS and SASEGT. TCRdb re-called the 5' RACE reads with MiXCR, one entry per CDR3 protein. Of almost 550,000 distinct CDR3 sequences in the sample, roughly 21% were seen once. This clonotype was observed a few times. Its antigen is undetermined. This TCR derives from an adult woman who had mild COVID-19 (a few samples of this study predate the infection). Cell type and time point are not known. V gene TRBV6-1 combines with J gene TRBJ1-1, with 9 positions matching TRBD1. The sequenced sample was PBMCs or a T cell subset sorted from them (not recorded which). CDR3 region: CASSATTGGTEAFF. The CDR3 nucleotides are TGTGCCAGCAGTGCCACGACAGGGGGCACTGAAGCTTTCTTT.